The TCR beta chain described here comes from a study of blood T cell repertoires in COVID-19. Study-wide context: Donors in the United States, Italy and Spain gave samples during acute or convalescent COVID-19. PBMCs, B-cell-depleted T cells, or T cells provided the cDNA or gDNA that made up the material.

The CDR3 runs to 16 residues. The germline V and J ends were trimmed by 0 bases and 0 bases, with 7 bases remaining between them. The germline V gene encodes CDR1 SGHRS and CDR2 YFSETQ. The authors' processing: Amplification from reference gene primers served as the basis for estimated nucleated cell counts. Method: immunoSEQ multiplex PCR; TCRdb's copy keeps in-frame clones and lacks some. That table is the source of V, J and clone size, and D and trimming were worked out from the DNA. This repertoire shows more than 150,000 clones, under 85% found once; its top ten account for roughly 7%. Specimen: peripheral blood. This receptor was identified in a human donor in a cohort sampled during active COVID-19. This rearrangement joins TRBV5-1 to TRBJ1-6; D unresolved. CDR3 protein: CASSLEPDSYNSPLHF. For the CDR3, the DNA is TGCGCCAGCAGCTTGGAGCCTGACTCCTATAATTCACCCCTCCACTTT.